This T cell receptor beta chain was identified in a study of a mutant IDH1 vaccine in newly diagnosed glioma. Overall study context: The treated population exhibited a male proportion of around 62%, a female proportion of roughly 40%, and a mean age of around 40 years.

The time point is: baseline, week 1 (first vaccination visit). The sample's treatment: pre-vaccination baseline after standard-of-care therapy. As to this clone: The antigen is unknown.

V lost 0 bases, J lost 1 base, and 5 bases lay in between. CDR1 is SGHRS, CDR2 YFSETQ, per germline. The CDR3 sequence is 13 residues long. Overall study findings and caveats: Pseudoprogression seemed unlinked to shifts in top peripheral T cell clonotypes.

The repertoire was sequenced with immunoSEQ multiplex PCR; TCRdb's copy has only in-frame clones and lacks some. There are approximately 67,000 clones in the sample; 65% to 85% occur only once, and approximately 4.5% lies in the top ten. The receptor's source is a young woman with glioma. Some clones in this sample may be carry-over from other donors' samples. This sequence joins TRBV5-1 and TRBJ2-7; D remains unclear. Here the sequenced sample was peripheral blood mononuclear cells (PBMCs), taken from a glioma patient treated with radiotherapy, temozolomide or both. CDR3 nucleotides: TGCGCCAGCAGCTTGGAAGGGTCCTACGAGCAGTACTTC. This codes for CASSLEGSYEQYF. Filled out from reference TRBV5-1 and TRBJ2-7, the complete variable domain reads KAGVTQTPRYLIKTRGQQVTLSCSPISGHRSVSWYQQTPGQGLQFLFEYFSETQRNKGNFPGRFSGRQFSNSRSEMNVSTLELGDSALYLCASSLEGSYEQYFGPGTRLTVT.